Listed below are T cell receptor beta chains from one sample, sequenced in a study of T cells in localized non-small cell lung cancer. Clones were sequenced by immunoSEQ multiplex PCR, and TCRdb holds only the in-frame ones, with some missing. The table shows 40,000 to 55,000 clones, with roughly 75% occurring only once. Sequenced here: PBMCs, sampled before any cancer treatment. The receptors stem from a woman aged 40-75 years with stage II lung adenocarcinoma. Both conserved end residues are part of each CDR3. D genes are given only for firm matches. Size is stated for part of the rows, as once, few or many counts, or as a class when the clone is expanded.

CDR3 length	clone size	J gene	V gene	D gene	CDR3 DNA	CDR3 protein
13	-	TRBJ1-1	TRBV12-5	-	TGTGCTAGTGGTTTAGGGATGAACACTGAAGCTTTCTTT	CASGLGMNTEAFF
12	-	TRBJ1-1	TRBV2	-	TGTGCCAGCACCCAAGATGGTGGATCGGCTTTCTTT	CASTQDGGSAFF
15	-	TRBJ1-5	TRBV7-2	TRBD1	TGTGCCAGCAGCTTCTCCAGGGGGCAGGGCCAGCCCCAGCATTTT	CASSFSRGQGQPQHF
15	-	TRBJ2-5	TRBV4-3	-	TGCGCCAGCAGCCTTTCCGGGGACCTTCAAGAGACCCAGTACTTC	CASSLSGDLQETQYF
13	-	TRBJ1-5	TRBV7-9	TRBD1	TGTGCCAGCAGTTTGACAGGGAATCAGCCCCAGCATTTT	CASSLTGNQPQHF
12	-	TRBJ2-7	TRBV7-2	-	TGTGCCAGCAGCTTAATTTCCTACGAGCAGTACTTC	CASSLISYEQYF
15	-	TRBJ2-7	TRBV11-2	-	TGTGCCAGCAGCCCCGCCCCGACAGACACCTACGAGCAGTACTTC	CASSPAPTDTYEQYF
13	-	TRBJ2-5	TRBV6-1	-	TGTGCCAGCAGTCCTAGGAGGCAAGAGACCCAGTACTTC	CASSPRRQETQYF
15	-	TRBJ1-5	TRBV28	-	TGTGCCAGCAACCTAGTACGAGTTTCCAATCAGCCCCAGCATTTT	CASNLVRVSNQPQHF
14	few	TRBJ2-3	TRBV6-4	-	TGTGCCAGCAGTGCCGGGACTAGCACAGATACGCAGTATTTT	CASSAGTSTDTQYF
12	-	TRBJ2-1	TRBV5-1	-	TGCGCCAGCAGCTCCAGGTTCAATGAGCAGTTCTTC	CASSSRFNEQFF
15	-	TRBJ2-1	TRBV9	TRBD2	TGTGCCAGCAGCGCCGCCGGGGGGTCCTACAATGAGCAGTTCTTC	CASSAAGGSYNEQFF
15	-	TRBJ2-3	TRBV6-5	-	TGTGCCAGCAGCTCCCCGGGACAATTCGCAGATACGCAGTATTTT	CASSSPGQFADTQYF
16	-	TRBJ2-1	TRBV7-2	TRBD2	TGTGCCAGCAGCTTAATGGGGCGGGGGTCCTACAATGAGCAGTTCTTC	CASSLMGRGSYNEQFF
14	-	TRBJ1-5	TRBV18	-	TGTGCCAGCTCACCAGGAAATAGCAATCAGCCCCAGCATTTT	CASSPGNSNQPQHF
15	-	TRBJ1-5	TRBV7-9	-	TGTGCCAGCAGCTTAGCCCAGGGAGGAGTTCAGCCCCAGCATTTT	CASSLAQGGVQPQHF
15	-	TRBJ2-5	TRBV30	TRBD1	TGTGCCTGGAGTGTAGAAGCAGGGGGCGGCGCGACCCAGTACTTC	CAWSVEAGGGATQYF
14	-	TRBJ1-2	TRBV6-4	-	TGTGCCAGCAGGGAAACCCCCTACAACCATGGCTACACCTTC	CASRETPYNHGYTF
16	once	TRBJ2-7	TRBV2	TRBD2	TGTGCCAGCAGTATTTCACAGGTCCGGGGGGCCTACGAGCAGTACTTC	CASSISQVRGAYEQYF
13	once	TRBJ1-2	TRBV28	-	TGTGCCAGCAGTTTCCAGGGTTCCTATGGCTACACCTTC	CASSFQGSYGYTF
15	-	TRBJ1-1	TRBV28	-	TGTGCCAGCAGTTTAAACCCACCTATGAACACTGAAGCTTTCTTT	CASSLNPPMNTEAFF
15	many	TRBJ1-5	TRBV5-1	-	TGCGCCAGCAGACCCGGGGTCGAAAGTATTCAGCCCCAGCATTTT	CASRPGVESIQPQHF
14	-	TRBJ1-2	TRBV6-6	-	TGTGCCAGCAGTTACGAATCAGGAGCCTATGGCTACACCTTC	CASSYESGAYGYTF
13	-	TRBJ1-1	TRBV7-9	-	TGTGCCAGCAGCCCCTCCGGGAACACTGAAGCTTTCTTT	CASSPSGNTEAFF
14	few	TRBJ1-4	TRBV25-1	-	TGTGCCAGCAGTGCGGAAGGGCCTGTGGAAAAACTGTTTTTT	CASSAEGPVEKLFF
13	-	TRBJ2-5	TRBV30	TRBD2	TGTGCCTGGAGAAGAGGGGCGGGGGGGACCCAGTACTTC	CAWRRGAGGTQYF
14	-	TRBJ1-2	TRBV7-9	-	TGTGCCAGCAGCTTAGGCCAGGAGTACTATGGCTACACCTTC	CASSLGQEYYGYTF
14	-	TRBJ1-1	TRBV6-6	-	TGTGCCAGCAGTTACCCAGGGTCGAGCACTGAAGCTTTCTTT	CASSYPGSSTEAFF
16	-	TRBJ1-5	TRBV10-3	TRBD1	TGTGCCATCAGTGAGTCGGCAGGGGGCGGCAATCAGCCCCAGCATTTT	CAISESAGGGNQPQHF
13	few	TRBJ2-7	TRBV18	-	TGTGCCAGCTCACCAGCCTTGACAGGTGAGCAGTACTTC	CASSPALTGEQYF
17	-	TRBJ2-3	TRBV9	TRBD2	TGTGCCAGCAGCGTAGCTACCCGACTAGCGGGGAGGGATACGCAGTATTTT	CASSVATRLAGRDTQYF
14	-	TRBJ1-1	TRBV4-1	TRBD1	TGCGCCAGCAGCCAGACAGGGGGATGGACTGAAGCTTTCTTT	CASSQTGGWTEAFF
15	-	TRBJ2-2	TRBV2	TRBD1	TGTGCCAGCAGTTTGAGGACAGGGAGGACCGGGGAGCTGTTTTTT	CASSLRTGRTGELFF
12	few	TRBJ2-5	TRBV5-8	-	TGTGCCAGCAGCTTGACAGAAGAGACCCAGTACTTC	CASSLTEETQYF
13	few	TRBJ1-4	TRBV18	-	TGTGCCAGCTCACCGGAGCTGAATGAAAAACTGTTTTTT	CASSPELNEKLFF
16	-	TRBJ1-2	TRBV15	-	TGTGCCACCAGCAGAGGTCGAGCAGGAAATAACTATGGCTACACCTTC	CATSRGRAGNNYGYTF
11	-	TRBJ2-1	TRBV20-1	-	TGCAGTGCTTCTAGCTTCGATGAGCAGTTCTTC	CSASSFDEQFF
13	few	TRBJ2-5	TRBV28	-	TGTGCCAGCAGTTTTCCGGGAAAGGAGACCCAGTACTTC	CASSFPGKETQYF